This passage covers 5 T cell receptor beta chains from one sample sequenced in a study of shared clonotypes between healthy human individuals. Using immunoSEQ multiplex PCR, the repertoire was profiled, and TCRdb retains in-frame clones only, with some absent. This sample has roughly 2.2 million clones; approximately 90% occur once, and the top ten carry 0.37%. The sequenced sample was naive CD4+ T cells from PBMCs. Documented subset: CD45RA+ positively selected. The receptors were sampled from a young man in good health. Some clones in this sample may be carry-over from other donors' samples.

The rearrangement joins TRBV27 to TRBJ1-1; D might be TRBD1 (6 bases). V was pared by 7 bases and J by 3 bases, with 21 bases between. The CDR3 covers 16 residues. The germline V gene encodes CDR1 MNHEY and CDR2 SMNVEV (reference sequence). CDR3 sequence reads: CASNPRGHMGYTEAFF. DNA for the CDR3: TGTGCCAGCAACCCCAGGGGCCATATGGGGTACACTGAAGCTTTCTTT.

This clone was seen once. The chain links TRBV28 to TRBJ2-5; the match to TRBD2 covers 7 bases. The germline V gene has CDR1 MDHEN and CDR2 SYDVKM. V was pared by 6 bases and J by 4 bases, with 8 bases of the junction left unmatched. CDR3 size: 14 residues. The CDR3 sequence: CASRLTRGRETQYF. CDR3 bases: TGTGCCAGCAGGCTGACGCGGGGGAGAGAGACCCAGTACTTC.

V usage is TRBV5-1 and J usage is TRBJ2-2; TRBD1 matches at 11 bases. Unmatched junction bases numbered 8, after V lost 5 bases and J lost 5 bases. This CDR3 contains 16 residues. Germline V CDR1 and CDR2: SGHRS, YFSETQ. Here the CDR3 DNA reads TGCGCCAGCAGGGAACAAGGGACAGGGGGAACCGGGGAGCTGTTTTTT. This encodes CASREQGTGGTGELFF.

The chain joins TRBV30 to TRBJ2-5; D may match TRBD1 or TRBD2 (6 bases each). Judging by the DNA end, TRBJ2-7 fits better; the J call may be wrong. The CDR3 consists of 13 residues. The germline V gene has CDR1 GTSNPN and CDR2 SVGIG (reference sequence). CDR3 DNA: TGTGCCTGGAGCGGGGGCAGGAACTACGAGCAGTACTTC. Translating gives CAWSGGRNYEQYF.

V usage is TRBV9 and J usage is TRBJ2-2; D call uncertain. This CDR3 has 13 residues. CDR1 SGDLS and CDR2 YYNGEE come from the germline V gene. V lost 1 base to trimming and J lost 7 bases, with 8 bases between them. CDR3 residues: CASSVSSLGELFF. The CDR3 DNA is TGTGCCAGCAGCGTATCCTCGCTCGGGGAGCTGTTTTTT.